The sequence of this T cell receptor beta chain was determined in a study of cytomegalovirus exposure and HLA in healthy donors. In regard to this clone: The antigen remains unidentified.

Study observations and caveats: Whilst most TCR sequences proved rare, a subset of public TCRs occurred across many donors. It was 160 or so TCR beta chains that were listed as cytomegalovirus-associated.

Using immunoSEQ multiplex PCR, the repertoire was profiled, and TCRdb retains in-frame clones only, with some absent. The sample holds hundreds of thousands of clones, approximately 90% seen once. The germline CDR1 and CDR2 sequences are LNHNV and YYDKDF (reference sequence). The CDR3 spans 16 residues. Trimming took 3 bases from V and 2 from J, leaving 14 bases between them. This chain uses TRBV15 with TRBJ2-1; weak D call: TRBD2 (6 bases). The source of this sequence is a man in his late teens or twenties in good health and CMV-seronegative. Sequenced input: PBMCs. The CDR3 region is CATSSLPSVPYNEQFF. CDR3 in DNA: TGTGCCACCAGCAGTTTACCTAGCGTCCCCTACAATGAGCAGTTCTTC.